These 21 T cell receptor beta chains were all obtained from the same sample, sequenced in a study of T cells after yellow fever vaccination. TCRdb re-called the 5' RACE reads through MiXCR, storing one row per CDR3 protein. This sample has approximately 330,000 distinct CDR3 sequences, with approximately 12% found just once. The sequencing here drew on CD4+ T cells sorted from PBMCs, taken 15 days after the yellow fever booster vaccination. The source is a man younger than 30 who received the YFV17D yellow fever vaccine.

The chain recombines TRBV4-1 with TRBJ2-1; D possibly corresponds to TRBD2 (6 bases). There are 18 residues in the CDR3. The germline gives CDR1 MGHRA, CDR2 YSYEKL. V lost 1 base and J 5 bases, leaving 21 bases between the germline ends. DNA for the CDR3: TGCGCCAGCAGCCAAGGCCCACTAATTGGGGGGACCGACAATGAGCAGTTCTTC. Translating gives CASSQGPLIGGTDNEQFF.

The chain combines TRBV19 with TRBJ2-5, with D possibly being TRBD1 (6 bases). Germline loops: CDR1 LNHDA, CDR2 SQIVND (reference sequence). This CDR3 comprises 17 residues. Trimming cost V 5 bases and J 5 bases, with 24 bases left between them. CDR3 sequence (DNA): TGTGCCAGTAGTCTCAGATCAGGGGTAACGCTCAGGGAGACCCAGTACTTC. This encodes CASSLRSGVTLRETQYF.

The chain employs TRBV7-9 and TRBJ1-1; D is unresolved. This CDR3 is built from 13 residues. Germline V gene lookup returns CDR1 SEHNR and CDR2 FQNEAQ (reference sequence). V was clipped by 5 bases and J by 0 bases, with 7 bases between them. DNA for the CDR3: TGTGCCAGCAGCCGGGTGGTGAACACTGAAGCTTTCTTT. This codes for CASSRVVNTEAFF.

This clonotype was counted only a few times. The chain is built from TRBV5-6 and TRBJ1-1; TRBD1 agrees at 8 bases. The CDR3 has 13 residues. After removal of 2 bases from V and 8 bases from J, the junction contained 5 bases not matched to a gene. In germline, CDR1 is SGHDT, CDR2 YYEEEE. Written as DNA, the CDR3 is TGTGCCAGCAGCTTCCGGACAGGGAAAGAAGCTTTCTTT. It translates to CASSFRTGKEAFF.

V gene TRBV7-2 combines with J gene TRBJ2-1; D is perhaps TRBD1 (5 bases). This CDR3 has 14 residues. The V gene's germline CDR1 is SGHTA and CDR2 FQGNSA. V was cut by 5 bases and J by 2 bases, with 10 bases left in between. The CDR3 here is CASSVQETYNEQFF. The CDR3 DNA sequence: TGTGCCAGCAGCGTACAGGAGACCTACAATGAGCAGTTCTTC.

The chain is built from TRBV12-3 or TRBV12-4 and TRBJ2-7; D not resolved. Trimming stripped 1 base from V and 4 bases from J, with 8 bases between. This CDR3 has 13 amino acids. The CDR3 DNA is TGTGCCAGCAGTTTAGTACCTTCTTACGAGCAGTACTTC. Residues: CASSLVPSYEQYF.

The rearrangement uses TRBV7-6 and TRBJ1-2; D is unclear. Germline lookup yields CDR1 SGHVS and CDR2 FNYEAQ. V lost 4 bases, J lost 4 bases, and 13 bases lay in between. The CDR3 contains 14 residues. The CDR3 sequence: CASSYPLLTYGYTF. The CDR3 coding sequence is TGTGCCAGCAGCTACCCCCTCCTTACCTATGGCTACACCTTC. Drawing the rest from reference TRBV7-6 and TRBJ1-2, the complete variable domain is GAGVSQSPRYKVTKRGQDVALRCDPISGHVSLYWYRQALGQGPEFLTYFNYEAQQDKSGLPNDRFSAERPEGSISTLTIQRTEQRDSAMYRCASSYPLLTYGYTFGSGTRLTVV.

The chain links TRBV18 to TRBJ2-1; 10 nucleotides line up with TRBD2. Per the germline V gene, CDR1 is KGHSH and CDR2 is LQKENI. The CDR3 contains 14 residues. V gave up 4 bases and J gave up 7 bases; unmatched junction bases: 4. The CDR3 DNA is TGTGCCAGCTCACGACAGGGACTAGCGAATGAGCAGTTCTTC. Residues: CASSRQGLANEQFF.

This clonotype was observed a few times. V usage is TRBV3-1 and J usage is TRBJ2-3; 9 nucleotides agree with TRBD2. The CDR3 runs 17 residues. With V trimmed by 0 bases and J by 3 bases, 7 bases remained unmatched. The V gene's germline CDR1 is LGHDT and CDR2 YNNKEL (reference sequence). The chain's CDR3 is CASSQEHAGGSTDTQYF. The CDR3 DNA reads TGTGCCAGCAGCCAAGAACACGCGGGGGGGTCGACAGATACGCAGTATTTT.

The chain joins TRBV7-2 to TRBJ2-3, with D unresolved. CDR1 SGHTA and CDR2 FQGNSA come from the germline V gene. This CDR3 spans 13 amino acids. Trimming pared 6 bases from V and 2 bases from J, leaving 9 bases between. The CDR3 nucleotides are TGTGCCAGCAGATATGGGTCCACAGATACGCAGTATTTT. Translation gives CASRYGSTDTQYF.

The chain couples TRBV20-1 to TRBJ2-7, with D possibly TRBD1 on 5 matching bases. The CDR3 consists of 13 residues. CDR1 is DFQATT, CDR2 SNEGSKA, per germline (reference sequence). With 1 base removed from V and 3 bases from J, the gap between germline ends came to 10 bases. CDR3 sequence reads: CSARGRVGYEQYV. Written as DNA, the CDR3 is TGCAGTGCTAGAGGCAGGGTAGGCTACGAGCAGTACGTC.

The J gene is TRBJ2-2, the V gene TRBV4-2; 10 bases are shared with TRBD2. Germline loops: CDR1 LGHNA, CDR2 YNFKEQ. V was clipped by 1 base and J by 6 bases; unmatched bases: 5. This CDR3 has 16 amino acids. The CDR3 region is CASSQGLTSGSGELFF. CDR3 nucleotides: TGTGCCAGCAGCCAAGGGTTGACTAGCGGGTCCGGGGAGCTGTTTTTT.

The J gene is TRBJ1-2, the V gene TRBV4-3, with 7 nucleotides matching TRBD1. Germline V lookup: CDR1 LGHNA, CDR2 YSLEER. V lost 5 bases to trimming and J lost 7 bases; unmatched junction nucleotides: 16. The CDR3 is 16 residues long. CDR3 sequence reads: CASSSLTGTEHGGYTF. Written as DNA, the CDR3 is TGCGCCAGCAGCTCCCTTACCGGGACAGAACACGGTGGCTACACCTTC.

V usage is TRBV11-2 and J usage is TRBJ2-7; TRBD1 matches at 10 bases. The germline CDR1 and CDR2 sequences are SGHAT and FQNNGV. This CDR3 is 13 amino acids long. Trimming cost V 5 bases and J 4 bases; bases outside gene matches: 2. CDR3 residues: CASSVGQGYEQYV. The CDR3 nucleotides read TGTGCCAGCAGCGTGGGACAGGGGTACGAGCAGTACGTC.

This clonotype showed up many times. V and J are TRBV10-2 and TRBJ2-7, with a tentative D call TRBD2 (6 bases). CDR1 and CDR2 (germline): WSHSY, SAAADI. There are 13 residues in the CDR3. Trimming removed 5 bases at V and 9 bases at J, with 17 bases between. CDR3 DNA: TGCGCCAGCAGTACCGCAGGGATGGAGGGGCAGTACTTC. Translated: CASSTAGMEGQYF.

This clonotype was picked up a small number of times. The rearrangement links TRBV7-2 to TRBJ1-5; a weak D match, TRBD1 (6 bases). V was trimmed by 3 bases and J by 2 bases, leaving 14 bases between them. CDR3 size: 16 residues. Germline V gene data show CDR1 as SGHTA and CDR2 as FQGNSA. CDR3 bases: TGTGCCAGCAGCTTCGGGGGGGGCCGTGGCAATCAGCCCCAGCATTTT. It yields the protein CASSFGGGRGNQPQHF.

This clonotype was counted between two and nine times. The J gene is TRBJ1-4, the V gene TRBV6-5; D uncertain. Germline CDR1 reads MNHEY; CDR2 reads SVGAGI. The V end was cut by 0 bases, the J end by 8 bases, with 4 bases between. The CDR3 is 12 amino acids. CDR3 bases: TGTGCCAGCAGTTACTCGAGAGAAAAACTGTTTTTT. It translates to CASSYSREKLFF.

The rearrangement links TRBV28 to TRBJ2-7; the D gene is possibly TRBD1 (6 bases). The germline CDR1 and CDR2 sequences are MDHEN and SYDVKM. V was clipped by 6 bases and J by 0 bases, with 15 bases between them. The CDR3 is made up of 15 amino acids. The CDR3 loop is CASSSTGTLSYEQYV. Here the CDR3 DNA reads TGTGCCAGCAGCTCGACCGGGACACTCTCCTACGAGCAGTACGTC.

This clonotype was picked up a small number of times. This sequence joins TRBV9 and TRBJ1-1; D possibly corresponds to TRBD1 (6 bases). This CDR3 spans 16 amino acids. Germline V gene data show CDR1 as SGDLS and CDR2 as YYNGEE. V was pared by 4 bases and J by 4 bases, with 20 bases between. CDR3 coding DNA: TGTGCCAGCAGCCCGACGGGGGGGCTGGTAGGCACTGAAGCTTTCTTT. Encoded protein: CASSPTGGLVGTEAFF. The whole variable domain, filled in from reference TRBV9 and TRBJ1-1, reads DSGVTQTPKHLITATGQRVTLRCSPRSGDLSVYWYQQSLDQGLQFLIQYYNGEERAKGNILERFSAQQFPDLHSELNLSSLELGDSALYFCASSPTGGLVGTEAFFGQGTRLTVV.

CDR3 sequence (DNA): TGTGCCAGCAGCGTTGGGGGTTGGGACCAAGAGACCCAGTACTTC. It translates to CASSVGGWDQETQYF. The chain couples TRBV9 to TRBJ2-5, with D perhaps given as TRBD1 or TRBD2 (5 bases each). V lost 2 bases to trimming and J lost 0 bases, with 11 bases between them. The CDR3 is 15 residues long. The germline CDR1 and CDR2 sequences are SGDLS and YYNGEE.

V gene TRBV20-1 combines with J gene TRBJ2-7; D not resolved. CDR1 and CDR2 from the germline V gene are DFQATT and SNEGSKA (reference sequence). The CDR3 spans 13 residues. Trimming took off 1 base at V and 10 bases at J, with 17 bases between the two ends. The CDR3 sequence: CSARGTRFSSQYF. CDR3 sequence (DNA): TGCAGTGCTAGAGGTACCCGGTTCTCCTCCCAGTACTTC.